This T cell receptor beta chain was found in a study of cytomegalovirus exposure and HLA in healthy donors listed by TCRdb under 2017. About the investigation overall: An earlier analysis of 550 to 700 of the donors reported approximately 270 Gb of sequence data and approximately 110 million unique TCR beta sequences from about 179 million T cells. In an earlier analysis of 587 of the donors, high-throughput TCR beta sequencing was used to judge whether each TCR beta V gene segment behaved as functional or pseudogenic. Approximately 310 gigabases of sequencing data and 78 million or so unique TCR sequences were included in an early release covering about 600 HLA-typed donors. Four to six DR-DQ haplotypes were handled as single units for association and clustering, since linkage in the cohort was strong. The number of donors typed differed by locus, with about 620-630 for A, B, C, DRB1 and DQB1, roughly 550 for DQA1, over 600 for DPA1, and some 440 for DPB1. Rather than drawing on any new phenotypic data, the later analysis identified candidate immune exposures from TCR beta sequences and the way those sequences occurred across donors. Class I and class II HLA loci were covered by the typing at four-digit resolution. High-throughput TCR immunosequencing, statistical association of individual TCRs with disease status, and machine learning were combined to predict cytomegalovirus infection status. In a later analysis, previously published TCR beta repertoires from several hundred donors were re-analyzed and high-resolution HLA genotyping was added so that TCR occurrence patterns could be studied. Along with the approximately 650-subject first cohort, a separate validation cohort of approximately 110 different subjects was used. Donor age, sex, ethnicity and CMV serostatus were compiled alongside the repertoire data. Genome-wide SNP genotypes for about 65% of the roughly 670 donors were used in a later genetic analysis, which treated that subset as a discovery cohort. Every discovery cohort repertoire had been produced on one sequencing platform. The T cell repertoires of several hundred subjects were profiled by immunosequencing and related to cytomegalovirus serostatus. The study aimed to test whether signatures of past pathogen exposure could be identified by cataloging public T cell receptors. Across some 400 genotyped donors of the cohort, an average of roughly 250,000 unique TCR beta nucleotide sequences per donor were sequenced, and 15% to 20% of those sequences were non-productive. Of the roughly 400 genotyped donors, about 84% fell in the genetic ancestry cluster associated with self-reported Caucasian donors.

Trimming takes 0 bases off V and 5 bases off J; junction bases not matched to a gene: 6. Reading the germline V gene gives CDR1 SGHRS and CDR2 YFSETQ. The CDR3 runs 17 amino acids, cysteine and phenylalanine included. Only the CDR3 part of the read is kept: 51 bases, read in frame from the first base. The cohort was made up of roughly 670 healthy bone marrow donors. All cohort members were sampled while nominally healthy, although unrecorded immune exposures were likely present. The donor tested CMV seronegative and was one of the 352 seronegative cohort members. Every donor gave a peripheral blood sample, and the peripheral blood mononuclear cells from that sample were used for TCR beta sequencing. Genomic DNA was extracted from the blood cell samples with the Qiagen DNeasy Blood Extraction Kit. The protocol used for the library was the immunoSEQ multiplex PCR assay. For the multiplex PCR, a mixture combining 60 forward primers for TCR Vbeta segments and 13 reverse primers for TCR Jbeta segments was used. A multiplex PCR assay on genomic DNA amplified the CDR3 region of rearranged TCR beta genes. The Illumina HiSeq System was used to sequence the amplified TCR beta libraries as 87-base-pair reads. The study's own analysis went as follows. A later analysis tallied around 87 million unique TCR beta chains across the 660 or so repertoires, and roughly 11 million of those chains were shared by two or more donors. Raw reads were error-corrected and collapsed into unique sequences by a nearest-neighbor algorithm in which closely related sequences were merged to remove PCR and sequencing errors. V, D and J gene segments were assigned by aligning CDR3 sequences to IMGT reference sequences. For a sequence to be retained, a match of at least six nucleotides to both a V gene segment and a J gene segment was required. A rearrangement counted as productive if the CDR3 had no stop codons and remained in frame with V and J, and every other rearrangement counted as non-productive. CDR3 was defined according to IMGT convention as the region running from the second conserved V-encoded cysteine to the conserved J-encoded phenylalanine. Sequences without an unambiguous match to a single V gene segment were excluded from the earlier analysis of several hundred of the donors. An earlier analysis of approximately 590 of the donors classified V segments as functional when productive rearrangements were above 56.7% and as segregating when the standard deviation between donors was above 5%. A statistical classification framework was built for diagnosing cytomegalovirus status from the catalog of TCR beta chain sequences. In a later analysis, V and J genes were assigned by comparing TCR nucleotide sequences against IMGT/GENE-DB human TR gene sequences. A later analysis assigned CDR3 sequences and most-parsimonious VDJ recombination scenarios with the TCRdist pipeline. In a later analysis, each TCR beta chain was defined by its CDR3 amino acid sequence together with its V-gene family, and reads without a unique V-gene family were excluded. In a later analysis, 450 to 600 highly shared, low-generation-probability nucleotide sequences were removed to address suspected cross-contamination and a sequencing artifact. For each public chain, a later analysis derived a clonal expansion index from normalized ranks of inferred template counts within each repertoire. A later analysis computed generation probabilities with a VDJ recombination model fitted to out-of-frame rearrangements, and checked the results against IGoR. Hypergeometric tests were used in a later analysis to score TCR-TCR, TCR-HLA and TCR-CMV co-occurrence, with a repertoire-size bias correction applied to the TCR pairs. False discovery rates were estimated in a later analysis by permuting HLA or CMV assignments 20 times. In a later analysis, co-occurring TCRs were grouped using DBSCAN, and TCRdist sequence similarity was added for clustering within HLA-allele-positive subsets. Co-occurrence clustering excluded repertoires with fewer than 30,000 or more than 120,000 public chains, plus five with anomalous nucleotide sharing. TCRdb stores this immuneACCESS table with in-frame sequences only. Part of the clones is absent; in the studies checked, under half of the shortfall reflects unresolved V genes, and no reason is known for the rest. D and trimming were read from the DNA, whereas the V and J calls and clone size are those reported in that table. This sample is represented by around 180,000 clones; over 80% of them were singletons. The top ten constitute roughly 1.2% of the sample.

A note on this clone: This receptor's antigen is unknown. No quality values exist for individual bases; no much larger clone is one base distant.

Study-wide conclusions, independent of this receptor: Strong co-occurrence of HLA alleles, especially DR and DQ, made assigning TCR associations to individual alleles difficult. V-gene and J-gene trimming of TCR beta chains was associated with a missense DCLRE1C variant in a later genetic analysis, and the association was replicated in an independent cohort. Because counts were too low, about 17 rarely observed V segments, including chromosome 9 orphons, were excluded from the earlier analysis of several hundred of the donors. Sequencing depth was assumed to be roughly uniform across donors in the presence/absence analyses, though that assumption may not hold. In this cohort, only TCR beta chains were sequenced, and detectable features were limited by the absence of alpha or paired-chain data. A few of the identified cytomegalovirus-associated TCR beta chains were confirmed in vitro to be specific for cytomegalovirus antigens. A group of highly shared sequence variants was considered likely to be a technical artifact of the sequencing pipeline. Cytomegalovirus status was reported to be diagnosed by the classifier with high specificity and sensitivity in both the original and validation cohorts. A later genetic analysis reported fewer N-insertions in productive TCRs among donors in an Asian-associated ancestry cluster than the roughly 720-donor mean. A later analysis reported that several top co-occurrence clusters appeared linked to parvovirus B19, influenza, CMV and Epstein-Barr virus. A further reported finding was that TCR beta sequences accurately predicted the HLA-A and HLA-B alleles for most subjects in the first cohort. In a later analysis, HLA-associated TCR beta chains showed more clonal expansion and lower generation probabilities than non-associated chains that were equally common. Most CMV-associated TCR beta chains appeared to be HLA-restricted in a later analysis, and the HLA associations seemed to be driven largely by CMV exposure. The study listed approximately 160 TCR beta chains as associated with cytomegalovirus. At a false discovery rate of 0.05, a later analysis linked 15,000 to 20,000 TCR beta sequences to specific HLA alleles. Because the 87-base-pair reads could not distinguish some IMGT-functional V segments, including TRBV6-2 and TRBV6-3, those segments were excluded. Linkage disequilibrium might explain the correlated functional status among segregating V segments, but an unknown experimental factor could not be ruled out. In an earlier analysis of under 600 of the donors, most TCR beta V segments were observed in productive rearrangements about 87% or about 30% of the time, broadly matching IMGT annotations. Because some donors lacked HLA typing at each locus, the association tests relied only on the typed subset. CMV serostatus was the only immune exposure information available for the cohort. It was suggested by the authors that the approach could potentially be generalized to other disease states and immunological phenotypes. Across donors, most TCR sequences were observed very rarely, whereas some public TCRs were present in many individuals. According to a later analysis, TCR association rates differed among HLA loci, with DRB1 alleles showing the most associated TCRs and HLA-C alleles showing the fewest.

The sample was PBMCs. The V and J segments used are TRBV5-1 and TRBJ2-1; the central 12 bases match TRBD2. The TCR comes from a boy aged 2-9 years in good health and CMV-seronegative. The CDR3 reads CASSLVLAGGQNNEQFF. The DNA reads as follows: TGCGCCAGCAGCTTGGTGCTAGCGGGGGGGCAGAACAATGAGCAGTTCTTC.